The T cell receptor (beta chain) described here comes from a study of radiation and T cells in renal cell carcinoma (TCRdb year 2020). Notes on the research overall: Samples were obtained from a clinical trial, in which 15 Gy stereotactic body radiation therapy was delivered to primary renal cell carcinomas and nephrectomy was performed 4 weeks later. TCR beta sequencing covered 50 to 55 samples in total, comprising approximately 25 tumors and roughly 27 peripheral blood samples. A total of 4,016,671 unique CDR3 nucleotide sequences, encoding roughly 2.7 million unique CDR3 amino acid sequences, were found across all 55 or so samples. Overall results and qualifications from the work: Top tumor clonotypes rose in blood from baseline to 2 weeks post-radiation, then contracted by 4 weeks, suggesting transient expansion of tumor-resident clones. Because the trial had a single-armed design, the trial could not examine how radiation dose or scheduling affected the TCR repertoire. Because pretreatment tumor biopsies were not available, the study could not determine whether clonotypes were already present within the tumor at baseline. Blood repertoire dynamics were not followed beyond 4 weeks after treatment.

This clone was recorded once. Its cognate antigen has yet to be identified. It has no much larger one-base neighbor in the sample; base qualities were not kept. The sample's time point label, decoded: blood 2 weeks post-SBRT. The sample's treatment or condition label, decoded: 15 Gy SBRT to primary tumor, nephrectomy 4 weeks later. Serial peripheral blood from radiation-treated patients was sampled at baseline, 2 weeks and 4 weeks after SBRT to track tumor-enriched clonotypes. Every patient had renal cell carcinoma of clear cell pathology. The QIAamp DNA Blood Mini Kit (Qiagen) was used to prepare genomic DNA for TCR sequencing. Samples were included in the analyses only if all quality control checks were passed. TCR beta libraries were generated from genomic DNA with the immunoSEQ kit, following the manufacturer's recommendations. For library preparation, a first multiplex PCR was performed with proprietary primers, followed by a second PCR in which unique barcodes were added, and bead cleanups were performed after each round. Each sample batch included a kit-provided positive control reaction and a negative control reaction. The final libraries were assessed on an Agilent 4200 TapeStation D1000 ScreenTape, pooled by volume, and quantified by qPCR. Sequencing ran on an Illumina NextSeq500 with a MidOutput 150-cycle cartridge, using 156 Read1 and 15 Index1 cycles with kit custom primers. The pooled library was loaded at approximately 0.99 pM, and around 22% PhiX control was spiked in. As for how the authors treated the data: Vendor-processed data were analyzed in R, with a clonotype defined as all T cells sharing the same CDR3 nucleotide sequence. In the clone abundance analyses, frequencies were normalized to the 10,000 most abundant clones in each sample. Before analysis, public T cell clones were removed, and these numbered fewer than six per sample on average. A difference in abundance of at least 32-fold between compartments was used to define tumor-enriched and baseline blood-enriched clonotypes. A beta-binomial differential abundance model was used to identify clonotypes that expanded or contracted between blood time points. Tumor-blood repertoire similarity was measured with the Baroni-Urbani and Buser coefficient, and groups were compared using two-tailed Wilcoxon tests in R. As stored in TCRdb, this immuneACCESS dataset retains in-frame rearrangements with V and J assigned. A fraction of the clones does not appear; measured against another copy, unresolved V genes explain less than half of the discrepancy, and the remainder lacks a known reason. V and J calls and clone size follow that table, whereas D and trimming were derived from the DNA. The sample contains about 150,000 clones, approximately 88% of them found a single time. Over 10% of the sample is taken by the ten largest.

The germline V and J ends show losses of 2 bases and 3 bases respectively, and no gene match explains 6 bases of the junction. CDR1 and CDR2 are read off the germline V gene (reference sequence) as SGHKS and YYEKEE. From the cysteine up to the phenylalanine, the CDR3 has a length of 15 residues. Just CDR3 DNA is preserved here, 45 bases in frame from base 1. The sequencing used blood, collected from a patient whose treatment included radiotherapy and nephrectomy. This clonotype was sampled from a woman in her 50s with renal cell carcinoma. The chain employs TRBV5-5 and TRBJ1-2, with 8 bases aligning to TRBD1. CDR3 reads: CASSFQGAVDYGYTF. Here is the DNA: TGTGCCAGCAGCTTTCAGGGGGCTGTCGACTATGGCTACACCTTC.